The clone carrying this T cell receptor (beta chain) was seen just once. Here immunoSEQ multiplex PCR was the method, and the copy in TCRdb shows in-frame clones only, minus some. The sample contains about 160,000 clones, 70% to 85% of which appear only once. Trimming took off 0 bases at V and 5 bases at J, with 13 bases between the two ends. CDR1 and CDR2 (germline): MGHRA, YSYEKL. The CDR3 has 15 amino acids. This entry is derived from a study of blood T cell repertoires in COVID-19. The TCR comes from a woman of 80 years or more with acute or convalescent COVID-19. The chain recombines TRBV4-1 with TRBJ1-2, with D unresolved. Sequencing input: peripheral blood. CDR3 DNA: TGCGCCAGCAGCCAAGAAGGCAACAGACATTATGGCTACACCTTC. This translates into CASSQEGNRHYGYTF.